Below are 21 T cell receptor beta chains sequenced from a single sample in a study of memory CD4+ T cells and cytomegalovirus serostatus. Single viable CD3+CD4+CD8-CD45RO+ cells were sorted as the memory CD4+ T cells. Here immunoSEQ multiplex PCR was the method, and the copy in TCRdb shows in-frame clones only, minus some. The data contain 45,000 to 60,000 clones, around 83% of them seen just once; the ten biggest clones take up roughly 2%. The specimen sequenced was memory CD4+ T cells from blood. The origin of the receptors is an adult in good health and CMV-seropositive.

DNA for the CDR3: TGTGCCAGTAGTACAGGAGACAGCAACTATGGCTACACCTTC. It specifies CASSTGDSNYGYTF. The chain links TRBV19 to TRBJ1-2; D possibly corresponds to TRBD1 (5 bases). V lost 4 bases, J lost 2 bases, and 11 bases lay in between. The CDR3 length is 14 residues. Germline assignment: CDR1 LNHDA and CDR2 SQIVND (reference sequence).

The chain couples TRBV11-2 to TRBJ1-4; D not certain. V lost 4 bases and J lost 3, with 3 bases in between. The CDR3 is 12 residues long. Germline V lookup: CDR1 SGHAT, CDR2 FQNNGV. CDR3 sequence: CASSSSNEKLFF. DNA for the CDR3: TGTGCCAGCAGCTCCTCTAATGAAAAACTGTTTTTT.

The chain carries TRBV2 and TRBJ1-2; no definite D call. Germline CDR1 reads SNHLY; CDR2 reads FYNNEI. V was cut by 5 bases and J by 3 bases, with 13 bases left in between. There are 14 residues in the CDR3. The CDR3 coding sequence is TGTGCCAGCAGTCCCAGGAAACTTTACTATGGCTACACCTTC. Translating it yields CASSPRKLYYGYTF.

The chain employs TRBV19 and TRBJ2-5; TRBD2 agrees at 7 bases. The V and J ends lost 6 bases and 1 base, in that order; junction bases with no gene match: 2. The CDR3 loop spans 13 amino acids. CDR1 is LNHDA, CDR2 SQIVND, per germline (reference sequence). The CDR3 region is CASRPSGQETQYF. For the CDR3, the DNA is TGTGCCAGTAGGCCTAGCGGCCAAGAGACCCAGTACTTC.

This clone was recorded a few times. The chain joins TRBV28 to TRBJ2-7, with D maybe TRBD2 (6 bases). Looked up from germline, CDR1 is MDHEN and CDR2 is SYDVKM. The CDR3 is 16 amino acids. V lost 6 bases and J 0 bases, leaving 18 bases between the germline ends. CDR3 sequence reads: CASSSLWEESSYEQYF. CDR3 nucleotide sequence: TGTGCCAGCAGCTCCCTGTGGGAGGAGAGCTCCTACGAGCAGTACTTC.

The genes are TRBV4-3 and TRBJ2-2; 7 nucleotides match TRBD1. This CDR3 contains 16 residues. Germline CDR1 and CDR2: LGHNA and YSLEER. Trimming cost V 2 bases and J 3 bases; bases outside gene matches: 6. The CDR3 protein is CASSQYRQGDTGELFF. The CDR3 DNA sequence: TGCGCCAGCAGCCAATACCGACAGGGAGACACCGGGGAGCTGTTTTTT.

The chain employs TRBV20-1 and TRBJ1-1, with a weak D call TRBD1 (5 bases). The germline V gene has CDR1 DFQATT and CDR2 SNEGSKA (reference sequence). Trimming left V 6 bases short and J 5 bases short, with 10 bases between. The CDR3 has 11 residues. The CDR3 region has the DNA TGCAGTGCCCTCCGGGGGACTGAAGCTTTCTTT. Translated: CSALRGTEAFF.

V gene TRBV7-9 combines with J gene TRBJ1-5; the match to TRBD1 covers 8 bases. Germline V gene lookup returns CDR1 SEHNR and CDR2 FQNEAQ (reference sequence). The CDR3 is 13 residues long. The junction had 7 bases not matched to a gene; V was cut back by 6 bases and J by 9 bases. Written as DNA, the CDR3 is TGTGCCAGCAGTCCAGCCCAGGGGGCGCCCCAGCATTTT. Protein product: CASSPAQGAPQHF. Full variable domain (outside the CDR3, taken from reference TRBV7-9 and TRBJ1-5): DTGVSQNPRHKITKRGQNVTFRCDPISEHNRLYWYRQTLGQGPEFLTYFQNEAQLEKSRLLSDRFSAERPKGSFSTLEIQRTEQGDSAMYLCASSPAQGAPQHFGDGTRLSIL.

The chain combines TRBV5-8 with TRBJ1-1; D is unresolved. Trimming pared 0 bases from V and 2 bases from J, leaving 8 bases between. Germline V gene sequence: CDR1 SGHTS, CDR2 YDEGEE. This CDR3 is built from 14 residues. The CDR3 DNA reads TGTGCCAGCAGCTTGGATGGACTTAACACTGAAGCTTTCTTT. The encoded protein is CASSLDGLNTEAFF.

The V and J genes are TRBV19 and TRBJ2-3; D is ambiguous. This CDR3 is 15 amino acids long. The germline CDR1 and CDR2 sequences are LNHDA and SQIVND (reference sequence). Trimming removed 1 base from V and 0 bases from J, with 8 bases in between. The CDR3 nucleotides are TGTGCCAGTAGTATAGGACTCGTTAGCACAGATACGCAGTATTTT. It codes for CASSIGLVSTDTQYF.

The V gene is TRBV7-2, the J gene TRBJ2-2; 11 bases match TRBD2. V shed 8 bases, J shed 6 bases, and the junction held 8 bases outside the gene matches. This CDR3 has 15 residues. Per germline, CDR1 SGHTA and CDR2 FQGNSA. The CDR3 DNA is TGTGCCAGCGGGGTAGCGGGAGGGCGATCCGGGGAGCTGTTTTTT. Its translation: CASGVAGGRSGELFF.

The rearrangement links TRBV28 to TRBJ2-7; 11 nucleotides align to TRBD1. The junction had 7 bases not matched to a gene; V was cut back by 5 bases and J by 4 bases. The germline CDR1 and CDR2 sequences are MDHEN and SYDVKM. The CDR3 consists of 15 residues. The CDR3, as DNA: TGTGCCAGCAGTCCCGGGACAGGGGGTGGATACGAGCAGTACTTC. It translates to CASSPGTGGGYEQYF. Supplemented by reference TRBV28 and TRBJ2-7, the full variable domain reads DVKVTQSSRYLVKRTGEKVFLECVQDMDHENMFWYRQDPGLGLRLIYFSYDVKMKEKGDIPEGYSVSREKKERFSLILESASTNQTSMYLCASSPGTGGGYEQYFGPGTRLTVT.

The chain links TRBV5-1 to TRBJ1-1; 7 nucleotides agree with TRBD1. The CDR3 is made up of 15 amino acids. Trimming took 4 bases from V and 6 from J; bases not matched to a gene: 12. Germline V gene data show CDR1 as SGHRS and CDR2 as YFSETQ. CDR3 sequence reads: CASSTSTGLQSEAFF. In DNA, the CDR3 is TGCGCCAGCAGCACCTCGACAGGGTTGCAGTCTGAAGCTTTCTTT.

This rearrangement joins TRBV6-1 to TRBJ1-2; maybe TRBD1 (5 bases). The CDR3 runs 16 residues. In germline, CDR1 is MNHNS, CDR2 SASEGT. Trimming removed 0 bases from V and 4 bases from J, with 15 bases in between. The DNA of the CDR3 is TGTGCCAGCAGTGAAGCATGGGGTACAAGGGGCTATGGCTACACCTTC. It encodes CASSEAWGTRGYGYTF.

This chain connects TRBV11-3 to TRBJ1-2, with D unresolved. Trimming shortened V by 5 bases and J by 8 bases, and 15 bases separated the two germline ends. The CDR3 covers 13 residues. CDR1 and CDR2 from the germline V gene are SGHNT and YENEEA. The CDR3 sequence is CASSLRRRMGYTF. The DNA for the CDR3 is TGTGCCAGCAGCCTCCGACGACGTATGGGCTACACCTTC.

The sample holds a few counts of this clone. The rearrangement joins TRBV7-8 to TRBJ1-5; D not certain. The CDR3 totals 15 residues. Trimming cost V 5 bases and J 0 bases, with 11 bases left between them. From germline, CDR1 is SGHVS and CDR2 FQNEAQ. As DNA, the CDR3 is TGTGCCAGCAGCGACGACGGCTATAGCAATCAGCCCCAGCATTTT. Encoded protein: CASSDDGYSNQPQHF.

This clone showed up just a few times. This chain joins TRBV28 and TRBJ1-2; no clear D gene. The CDR3 is made up of 13 amino acids. Germline V lookup: CDR1 MDHEN, CDR2 SYDVKM. V lost 8 bases and J lost 3, with 13 bases in between. The CDR3 is CASGSGWDYGYTF. The CDR3 DNA is TGTGCCAGCGGTTCAGGCTGGGACTATGGCTACACCTTC.

The chain is built from TRBV9 and TRBJ2-5; D gene uncertain. V dropped 0 bases and J dropped 2 bases, with 11 bases sitting between them. The CDR3 has 15 residues. CDR1 and CDR2 from the germline V gene are SGDLS and YYNGEE. CDR3 sequence (DNA): TGTGCCAGCAGCGTAGGAACAACCTTGCAAGAGACCCAGTACTTC. Its protein is CASSVGTTLQETQYF.

The chain uses TRBV28 and TRBJ2-2; D is possibly TRBD1 (5 bases). CDR3 size: 12 residues. Trimming left V 6 bases short and J 4 bases short, with 6 bases between. Germline V gene data show CDR1 as MDHEN and CDR2 as SYDVKM. The CDR3, as DNA: TGTGCCAGCAGGGGGCTCACCGGGGAGCTGTTTTTT. Its translation is CASRGLTGELFF.

The chain employs TRBV1 and TRBJ2-5; TRBD2, the D gene given by the table, was not confirmed from the DNA. TRBV1 is a pseudogene. This CDR3 spans 21 amino acids. CDR3 nucleotide sequence: TGCACCAGCAGCCGACAGTGGGGTTTAACCTTAGCGGGAGGGCCCGGGGAGACCCAGTACTTC. It translates to CTSSRQWGLTLAGGPGETQYF.

The J gene is TRBJ2-1, the V gene TRBV5-1; D is unclear. Between the trimmed V and J ends, which lost 2 bases and 2 bases, there was a span of 8 bases. In germline, CDR1 is SGHRS, CDR2 YFSETQ. CDR3 length: 14 residues. As DNA, the CDR3 is TGCGCCAGCAGCTTAGGTCACCCCTACAATGAGCAGTTCTTC. It is translated as CASSLGHPYNEQFF. The full variable domain, its missing parts supplied by reference TRBV5-1 and TRBJ2-1, is KAGVTQTPRYLIKTRGQQVTLSCSPISGHRSVSWYQQTPGQGLQFLFEYFSETQRNKGNFPGRFSGRQFSNSRSEMNVSTLELGDSALYLCASSLGHPYNEQFFGPGTRLTVL.